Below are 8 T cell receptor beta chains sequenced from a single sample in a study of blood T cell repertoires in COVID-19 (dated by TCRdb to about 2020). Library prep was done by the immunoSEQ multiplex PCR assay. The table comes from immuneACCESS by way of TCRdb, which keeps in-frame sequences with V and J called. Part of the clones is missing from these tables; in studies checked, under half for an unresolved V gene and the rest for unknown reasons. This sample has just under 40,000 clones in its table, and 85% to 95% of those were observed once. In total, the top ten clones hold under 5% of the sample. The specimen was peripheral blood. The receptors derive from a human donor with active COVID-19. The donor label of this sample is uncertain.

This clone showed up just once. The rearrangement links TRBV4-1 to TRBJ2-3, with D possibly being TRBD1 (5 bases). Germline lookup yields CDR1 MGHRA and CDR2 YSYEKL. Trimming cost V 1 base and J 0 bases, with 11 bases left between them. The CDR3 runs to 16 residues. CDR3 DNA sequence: TGCGCCAGCAGCCAAGCCGGACAAATTAGCACAGATACGCAGTATTTT. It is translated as CASSQAGQISTDTQYF.

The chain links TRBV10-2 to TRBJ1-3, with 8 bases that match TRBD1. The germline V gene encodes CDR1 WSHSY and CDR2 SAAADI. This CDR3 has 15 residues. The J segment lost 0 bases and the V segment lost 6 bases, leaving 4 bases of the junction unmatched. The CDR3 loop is CASRGTGFSGNTIYF. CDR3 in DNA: TGCGCCAGCAGGGGGACAGGTTTCTCTGGAAACACCATATATTTT.

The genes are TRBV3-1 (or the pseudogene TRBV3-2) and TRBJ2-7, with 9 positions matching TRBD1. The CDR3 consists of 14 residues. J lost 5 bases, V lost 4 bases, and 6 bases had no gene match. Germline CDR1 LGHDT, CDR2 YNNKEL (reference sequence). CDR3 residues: CASSRGQGFDEQYF. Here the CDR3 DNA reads TGTGCCAGCAGCCGGGGACAGGGCTTCGACGAGCAGTACTTC.

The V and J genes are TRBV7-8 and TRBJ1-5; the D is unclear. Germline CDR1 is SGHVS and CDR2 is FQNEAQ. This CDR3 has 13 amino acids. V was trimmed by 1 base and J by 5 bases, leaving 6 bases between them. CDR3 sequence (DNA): TGTGCCAGCAGCTTAGGTCCAGATCAGCCCCAGCATTTT. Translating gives CASSLGPDQPQHF. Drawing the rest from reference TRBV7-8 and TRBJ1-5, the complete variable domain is GAGVSQSPRYKVAKRGQDVALRCDPISGHVSLFWYQQALGQGPEFLTYFQNEAQLDKSGLPSDRFFAERPEGSVSTLKIQRTQQEDSAVYLCASSLGPDQPQHFGDGTRLSIL.

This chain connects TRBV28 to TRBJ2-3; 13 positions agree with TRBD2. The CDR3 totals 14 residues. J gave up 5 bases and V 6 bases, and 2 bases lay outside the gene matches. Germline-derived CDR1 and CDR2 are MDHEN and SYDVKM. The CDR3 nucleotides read TGTGCCAGCAGCTGGACTAGCGGGAGAGATACGCAGTATTTT. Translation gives CASSWTSGRDTQYF.

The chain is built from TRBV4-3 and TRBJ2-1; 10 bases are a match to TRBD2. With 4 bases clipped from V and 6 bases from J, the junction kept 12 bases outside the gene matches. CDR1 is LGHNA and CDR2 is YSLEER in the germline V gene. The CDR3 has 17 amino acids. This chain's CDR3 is CASSRGTKREGLNEQFF. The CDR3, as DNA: TGCGCCAGCAGCCGTGGGACTAAGCGGGAGGGCCTCAATGAGCAGTTCTTC.

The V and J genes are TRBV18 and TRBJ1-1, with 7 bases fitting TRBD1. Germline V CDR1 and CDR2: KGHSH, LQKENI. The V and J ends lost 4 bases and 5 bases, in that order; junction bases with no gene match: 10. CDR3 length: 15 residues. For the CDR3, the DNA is TGTGCCAGCTCACGAAAAACAGGGGAGAGGACTGAAGCTTTCTTT. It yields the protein CASSRKTGERTEAFF.

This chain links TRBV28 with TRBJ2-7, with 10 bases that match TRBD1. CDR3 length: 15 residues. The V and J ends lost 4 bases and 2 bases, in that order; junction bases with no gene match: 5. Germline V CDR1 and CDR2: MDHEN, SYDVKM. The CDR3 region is CASSSGTGVAYEQYF. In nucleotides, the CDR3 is TGTGCCAGCAGTTCGGGGACAGGGGTTGCCTACGAGCAGTACTTC.